The clone carrying this T cell receptor (beta chain) occurred once. TCRdb re-called the 5' RACE reads with MiXCR, one entry per CDR3 protein. Of around 53,000 distinct CDR3 sequences listed, roughly 15% are singletons. This sample is drawn from a study of T cells of healthy individuals. Germline V gene lookup returns CDR1 SEHNR and CDR2 FQNEAQ (reference sequence). V shed 4 bases, J shed 3 bases, and the junction held 18 bases outside the gene matches. The CDR3 covers 19 residues. The clonotype comes from a human donor in good health. This sequence joins TRBV7-9 and TRBJ1-2; 9 bases align to TRBD1. The CDR3 region has the DNA TGTGCCAGCAGCTCCCCAACCACGGGACAGGGCTGGAATGACTATGGCTACACCTTC. Protein: CASSSPTTGQGWNDYGYTF.